This T cell receptor beta chain is drawn from a study of PD-1 blockade in mismatch repair-deficient tumors. Study context: Patients had 12 mismatch repair-deficient cancer types and were previously treated and progressing.

Notes on this clone: Its matching antigen is unknown.

Sequenced by immunoSEQ multiplex PCR; TCRdb stores in-frame clones only, minus some. The data show some 100,000 clones, roughly four fifths seen once. PCR or immunohistochemistry showed mismatch repair deficiency in every enrolled patient. A few pembrolizumab responders had their TCRs sequenced. CDR1 and CDR2 (germline): ENHRY, SYGVKD. The CDR3 consists of 13 residues. V was shortened by 5 bases and J by 5 bases, with 12 bases between the two germline ends. Findings and limits, study-wide: After pembrolizumab, tumor-resident clones rose rapidly, then generally contracted before radiologic responses.

V and J are TRBV10-3 and TRBJ2-5, with D possibly being TRBD2 (6 bases). The clonotype originates from an adult with mismatch repair-deficient cancer. The material sequenced was peripheral blood, taken about 33 weeks after starting pembrolizumab. The chain's CDR3 is CAISSTSWETQYF. CDR3 nucleotide sequence: TGTGCCATCAGTTCCACTAGCTGGGAGACCCAGTACTTC.